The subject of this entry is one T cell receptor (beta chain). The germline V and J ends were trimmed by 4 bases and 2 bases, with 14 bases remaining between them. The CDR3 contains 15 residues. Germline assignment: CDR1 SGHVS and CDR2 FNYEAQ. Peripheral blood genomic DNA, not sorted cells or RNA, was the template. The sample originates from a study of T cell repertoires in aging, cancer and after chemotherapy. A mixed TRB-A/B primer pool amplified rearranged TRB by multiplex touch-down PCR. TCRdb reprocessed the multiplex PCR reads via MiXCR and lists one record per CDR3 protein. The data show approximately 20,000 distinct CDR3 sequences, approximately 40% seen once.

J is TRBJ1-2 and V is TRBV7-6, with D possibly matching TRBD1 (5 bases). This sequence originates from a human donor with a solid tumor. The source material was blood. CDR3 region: CASSYPPGRNYGYTF. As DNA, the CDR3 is TGTGCCAGCAGCTATCCTCCAGGGCGGAACTATGGCTACACCTTC.